This T cell receptor (beta chain) was sequenced for a study of breast tumors, draining lymph nodes, adjacent tissues. Axillary draining lymph nodes of breast cancer patients supplied the node samples. Study-wide results and limits: Most tumor T cells seemingly derive from lymph node, then expand in tumor. Luminal-like breast cancer showed significantly greater tumor-nontumor repertoire similarity than basal-like breast cancer did.

TCRdb passed the multiplex PCR reads through MiXCR, listing each CDR3 protein once. The sample carries 140,000 to 150,000 distinct CDR3 sequences, 30% to 35% recorded once. Germline CDR1 MNHEY, CDR2 SVGAGI. The CDR3 is made up of 13 amino acids. Trimming cost V 7 bases and J 1 base, with 10 bases left between them. Concerning this clonotype: Its antigen is as yet unknown.

The sequencing input was axillary lymph node tissue. The chain couples TRBV6-5 to TRBJ1-1; D ambiguous. The TCR was taken from a female donor with breast cancer. Some clones in this sample may be carry-over from other donors' samples. The CDR3 region has the DNA TGTGCCAGCACCCGACGGGGGAACACTGAAGCTTTCTTT. It translates to CASTRRGNTEAFF.